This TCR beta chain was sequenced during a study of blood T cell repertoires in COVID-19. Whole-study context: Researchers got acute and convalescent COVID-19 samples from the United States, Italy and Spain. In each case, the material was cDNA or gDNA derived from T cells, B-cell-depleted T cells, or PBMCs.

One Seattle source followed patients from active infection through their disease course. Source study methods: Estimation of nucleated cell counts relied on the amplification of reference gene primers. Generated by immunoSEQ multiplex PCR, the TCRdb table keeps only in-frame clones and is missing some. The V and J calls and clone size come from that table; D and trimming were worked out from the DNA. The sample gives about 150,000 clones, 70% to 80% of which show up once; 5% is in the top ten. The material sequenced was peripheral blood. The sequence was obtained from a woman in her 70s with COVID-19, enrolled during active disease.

The CDR3 DNA follows: TGTGCCAGCAGCTCCCAGGGGAACACTGAAGCTTTCTTT. This codes for CASSSQGNTEAFF. This chain connects TRBV7-9 to TRBJ1-1; D is possibly TRBD1 (5 bases). Germline-derived CDR1 and CDR2 are SEHNR and FQNEAQ (reference sequence). The CDR3 is 13 amino acids. V gave up 4 bases and J gave up 1 base, with 7 bases separating them.